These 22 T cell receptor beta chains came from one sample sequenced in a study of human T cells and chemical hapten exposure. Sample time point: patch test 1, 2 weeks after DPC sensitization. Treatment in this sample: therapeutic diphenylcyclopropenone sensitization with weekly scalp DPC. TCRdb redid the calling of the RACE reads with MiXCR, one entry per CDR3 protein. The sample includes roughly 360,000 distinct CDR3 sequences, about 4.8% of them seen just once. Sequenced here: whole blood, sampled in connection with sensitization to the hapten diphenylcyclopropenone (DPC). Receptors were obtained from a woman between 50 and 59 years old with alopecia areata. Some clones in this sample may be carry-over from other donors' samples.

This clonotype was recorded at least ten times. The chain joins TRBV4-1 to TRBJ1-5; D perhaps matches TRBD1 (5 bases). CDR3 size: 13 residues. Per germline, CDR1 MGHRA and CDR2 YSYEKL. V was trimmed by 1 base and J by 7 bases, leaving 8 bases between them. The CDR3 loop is CASSQGGYQPQHF. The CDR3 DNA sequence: TGCGCCAGCAGCCAAGGGGGGTACCAGCCCCAGCATTTT.

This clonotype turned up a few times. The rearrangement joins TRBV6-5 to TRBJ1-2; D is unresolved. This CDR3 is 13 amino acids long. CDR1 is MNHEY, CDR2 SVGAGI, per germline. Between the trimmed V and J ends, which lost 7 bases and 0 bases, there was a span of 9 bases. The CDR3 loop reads CASTSPPNYGYTF. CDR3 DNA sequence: TGTGCCAGCACCAGTCCCCCTAACTATGGCTACACCTTC.

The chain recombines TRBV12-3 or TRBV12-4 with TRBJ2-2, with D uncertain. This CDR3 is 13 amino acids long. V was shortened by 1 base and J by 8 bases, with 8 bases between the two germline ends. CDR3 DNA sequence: TGTGCCAGCAGTTTAGGGGCTGAGGGGGAGCTGTTTTTT. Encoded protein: CASSLGAEGELFF.

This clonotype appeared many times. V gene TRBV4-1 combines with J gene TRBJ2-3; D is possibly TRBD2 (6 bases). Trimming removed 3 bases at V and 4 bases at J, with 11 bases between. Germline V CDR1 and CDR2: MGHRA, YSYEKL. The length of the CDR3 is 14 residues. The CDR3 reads CASSQAGGADTQYF. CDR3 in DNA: TGCGCCAGCAGCCAGGCCGGAGGGGCAGATACGCAGTATTTT.

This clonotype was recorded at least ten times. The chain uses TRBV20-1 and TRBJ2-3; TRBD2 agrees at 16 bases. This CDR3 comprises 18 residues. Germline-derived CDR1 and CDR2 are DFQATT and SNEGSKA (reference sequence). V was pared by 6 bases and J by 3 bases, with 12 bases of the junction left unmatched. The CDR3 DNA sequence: TGCAGTGCGCCCACGGGACTAGCGGGGGGGCCTGGGACAGATACGCAGTATTTT. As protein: CSAPTGLAGGPGTDTQYF.

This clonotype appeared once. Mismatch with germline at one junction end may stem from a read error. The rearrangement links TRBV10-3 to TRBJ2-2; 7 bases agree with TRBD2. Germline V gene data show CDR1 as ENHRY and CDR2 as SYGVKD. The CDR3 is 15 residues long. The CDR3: CATSAGVGGTGELFF. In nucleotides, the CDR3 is TGTGCCACCAGTGCGGGAGTTGGCGGGACCGGGGAGCTGTTTTTT.

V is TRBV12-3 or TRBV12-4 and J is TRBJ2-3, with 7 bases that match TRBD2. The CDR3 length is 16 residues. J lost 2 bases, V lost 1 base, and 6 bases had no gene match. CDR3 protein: CASSLGLADYTDTQYF. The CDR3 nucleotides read TGTGCCAGCAGTTTAGGTCTAGCGGATTACACAGATACGCAGTATTTT.

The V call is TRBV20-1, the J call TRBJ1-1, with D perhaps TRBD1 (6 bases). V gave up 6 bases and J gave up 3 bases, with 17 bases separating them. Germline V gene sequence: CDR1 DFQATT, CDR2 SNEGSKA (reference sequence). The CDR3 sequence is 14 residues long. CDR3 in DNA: TGCAGTGCAAAAGTACTACAGGGATACACTGAAGCTTTCTTT. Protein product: CSAKVLQGYTEAFF.

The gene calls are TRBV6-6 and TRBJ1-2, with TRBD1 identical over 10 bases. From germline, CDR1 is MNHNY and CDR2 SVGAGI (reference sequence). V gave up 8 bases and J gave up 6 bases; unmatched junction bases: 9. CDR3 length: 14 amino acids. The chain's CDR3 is CASGDDRGQDGYTF. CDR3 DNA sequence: TGTGCCAGCGGAGATGACAGGGGGCAGGATGGCTACACCTTC.

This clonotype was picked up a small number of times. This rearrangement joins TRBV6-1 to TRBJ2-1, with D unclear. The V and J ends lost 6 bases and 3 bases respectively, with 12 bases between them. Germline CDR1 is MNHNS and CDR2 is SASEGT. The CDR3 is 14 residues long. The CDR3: CASRHTMLYNEQFF. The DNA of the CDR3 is TGTGCCAGCAGGCACACAATGCTCTACAATGAGCAGTTCTTC.

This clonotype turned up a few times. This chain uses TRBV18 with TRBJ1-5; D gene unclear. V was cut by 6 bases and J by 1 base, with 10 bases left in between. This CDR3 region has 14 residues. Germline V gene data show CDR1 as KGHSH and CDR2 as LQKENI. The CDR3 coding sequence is TGTGCCAGCTCTCTGGGTAAGAGCAATCAGCCCCAGCATTTT. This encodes CASSLGKSNQPQHF.

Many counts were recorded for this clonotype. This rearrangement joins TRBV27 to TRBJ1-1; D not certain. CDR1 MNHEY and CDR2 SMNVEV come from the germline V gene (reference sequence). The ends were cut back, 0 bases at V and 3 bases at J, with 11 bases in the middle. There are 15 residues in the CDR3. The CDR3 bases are TGTGCCAGCAGTTTATCCCACCTTTGGGACACTGAAGCTTTCTTT. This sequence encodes CASSLSHLWDTEAFF.

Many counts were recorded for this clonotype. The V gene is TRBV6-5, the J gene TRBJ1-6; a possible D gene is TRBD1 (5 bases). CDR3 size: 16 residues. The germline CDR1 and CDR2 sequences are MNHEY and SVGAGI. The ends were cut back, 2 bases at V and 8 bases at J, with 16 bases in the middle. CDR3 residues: CASSYPQGDAYSPLHF. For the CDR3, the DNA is TGTGCCAGCAGTTACCCGCAGGGCGACGCTTATTCACCCCTCCACTTT.

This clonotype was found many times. The CDR3 sequence is CASSLVLAGNTDTQYF. The CDR3 DNA reads as TGCGCCAGCAGCTTGGTTCTAGCGGGGAACACAGATACGCAGTATTTT. V gene TRBV5-1 combines with J gene TRBJ2-3; 9 positions match TRBD2. The CDR3 extends over 16 amino acids. With V trimmed by 0 bases and J by 2 bases, 4 bases remained unmatched. Germline CDR1 and CDR2: SGHRS and YFSETQ.

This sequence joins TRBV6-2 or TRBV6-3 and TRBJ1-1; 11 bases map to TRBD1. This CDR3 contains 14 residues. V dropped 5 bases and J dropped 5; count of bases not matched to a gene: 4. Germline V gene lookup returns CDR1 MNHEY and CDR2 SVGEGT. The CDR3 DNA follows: TGTGCCAGCAGTAGGACAGGGGGCAGGACTGAAGCTTTCTTT. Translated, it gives CASSRTGGRTEAFF.

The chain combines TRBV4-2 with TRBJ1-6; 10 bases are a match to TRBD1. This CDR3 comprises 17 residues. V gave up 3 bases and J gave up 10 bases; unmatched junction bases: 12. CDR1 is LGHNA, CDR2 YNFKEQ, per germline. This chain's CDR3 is CASSQVFRGTGDSPLHF. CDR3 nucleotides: TGTGCCAGCAGCCAGGTCTTTAGAGGGACAGGGGACTCACCCCTCCACTTT.

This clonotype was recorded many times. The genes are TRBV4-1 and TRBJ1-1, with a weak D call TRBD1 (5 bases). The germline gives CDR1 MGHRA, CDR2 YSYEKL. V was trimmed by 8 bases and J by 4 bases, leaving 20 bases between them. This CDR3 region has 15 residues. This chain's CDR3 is CASLPVPGGSTEAFF. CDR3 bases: TGCGCCAGCCTCCCGGTACCCGGGGGTAGCACTGAAGCTTTCTTT.

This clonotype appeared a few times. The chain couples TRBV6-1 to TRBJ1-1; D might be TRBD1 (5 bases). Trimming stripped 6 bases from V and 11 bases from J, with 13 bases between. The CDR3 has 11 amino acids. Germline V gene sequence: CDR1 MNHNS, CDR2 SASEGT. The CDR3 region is CASRDTGSAFF. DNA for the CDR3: TGTGCCAGCAGAGACACAGGTTCGGCTTTCTTT.

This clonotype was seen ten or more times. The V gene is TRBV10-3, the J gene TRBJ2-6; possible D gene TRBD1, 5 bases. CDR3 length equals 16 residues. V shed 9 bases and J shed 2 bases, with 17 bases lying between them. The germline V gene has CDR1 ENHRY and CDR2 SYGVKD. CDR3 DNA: TGTGCCATAGGGCAGGGAATGATCGCTGGGGCCAACGTCCTGACTTTC. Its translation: CAIGQGMIAGANVLTF.

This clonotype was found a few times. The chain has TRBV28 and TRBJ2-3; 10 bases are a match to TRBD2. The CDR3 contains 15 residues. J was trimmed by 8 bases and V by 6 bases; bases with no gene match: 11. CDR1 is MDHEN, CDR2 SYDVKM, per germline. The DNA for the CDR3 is TGTGCCAGCAGCCTGCTAGCGGGAGAGTTTGGTACGCAGTATTTT. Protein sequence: CASSLLAGEFGTQYF.

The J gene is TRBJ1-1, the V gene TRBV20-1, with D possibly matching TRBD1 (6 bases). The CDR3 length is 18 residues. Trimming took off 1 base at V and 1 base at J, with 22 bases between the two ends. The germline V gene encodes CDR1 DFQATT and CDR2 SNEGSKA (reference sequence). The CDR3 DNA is TGCAGTGCTAGAGGACAAGGAGGGGGTGGATGGCGGAACACTGAAGCTTTCTTT. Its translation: CSARGQGGGGWRNTEAFF.

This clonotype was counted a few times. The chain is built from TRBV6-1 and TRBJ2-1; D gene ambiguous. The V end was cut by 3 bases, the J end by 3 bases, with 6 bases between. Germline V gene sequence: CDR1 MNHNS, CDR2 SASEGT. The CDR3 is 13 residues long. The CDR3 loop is CASSEFFYNEQFF. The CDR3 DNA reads TGTGCCAGCAGTGAGTTCTTCTACAATGAGCAGTTCTTC.